Shown below are 24 T cell receptor beta chains from a single sample sequenced in a study of cytomegalovirus exposure and HLA in healthy donors. Here immunoSEQ multiplex PCR was the method, and the copy in TCRdb shows in-frame clones only, minus some. The table shows over 200,000 clones, with over 80% occurring only once. The specimen was PBMCs. Receptors originate from a woman in her 30s in good health and CMV-seropositive.

The chain carries TRBV28 and TRBJ2-2, with TRBD1 matching 8 bases. There are 13 residues in the CDR3. Losses at the gene ends were 7 bases for V and 3 bases for J; bases not matched to a gene: 1. CDR1 is MDHEN, CDR2 SYDVKM, per germline. CDR3 protein: CASNRGDTGELFF. The DNA of the CDR3 is TGTGCCAGCAACAGGGGGGACACCGGGGAGCTGTTTTTT.

The rearrangement links TRBV29-1 to TRBJ1-5, with unresolved D. Trimming removed 3 bases at V and 4 bases at J, with 10 bases between. CDR1 and CDR2 from the germline V gene are SQVTM and ANQGSEA. This CDR3 comprises 13 residues. CDR3 in DNA: TGCAGCGTTGAGGTTGGTTCAAATCAGCCCCAGCATTTT. This codes for CSVEVGSNQPQHF.

The chain carries TRBV6-1 and TRBJ2-5, with D perhaps matching TRBD1 (6 bases). V shed 4 bases and J shed 3 bases, with 9 bases lying between them. This CDR3 contains 13 residues. Germline V gene data show CDR1 as MNHNS and CDR2 as SASEGT. The CDR3, as DNA: TGTGCCAGCAGTGTGGCAGGGGAAGAGACCCAGTACTTC. Its protein is CASSVAGEETQYF.

The V gene is TRBV27, the J gene TRBJ1-5, with D uncertain. This CDR3 spans 16 amino acids. Germline-derived CDR1 and CDR2 are MNHEY and SMNVEV (reference sequence). With 0 bases removed from V and 4 bases from J, the gap between germline ends came to 13 bases. CDR3 loop: CASSLSGPVGNQPQHF. CDR3 in DNA: TGTGCCAGCAGTTTATCCGGACCGGTGGGTAATCAGCCCCAGCATTTT.

V is TRBV29-1 and J is TRBJ1-3; 10 positions agree with TRBD1. The germline gives CDR1 SQVTM, CDR2 ANQGSEA. Trimming removed 6 bases from V and 7 bases from J; junction bases left unmatched: 6. The CDR3 loop spans 13 amino acids. The CDR3 protein is CSVDGQGGNTIYF. CDR3 nucleotide sequence: TGCAGCGTCGATGGACAGGGGGGGAACACCATATATTTT.

The chain has TRBV7-8 and TRBJ1-1; D unclear. The CDR3 loop spans 15 amino acids. Trimming removed 6 bases from V and 6 bases from J, with 20 bases in between. From germline, CDR1 is SGHVS and CDR2 FQNEAQ. The CDR3 sequence is CASSLRASGSPEAFF. In nucleotides, the CDR3 is TGTGCCAGCAGTCTAAGGGCCAGTGGATCTCCTGAAGCTTTCTTT.

The chain is built from TRBV5-6 and TRBJ1-2; 9 nucleotides line up with TRBD1. The CDR3 is 14 amino acids. Losses at the gene ends were 0 bases for V and 7 bases for J; bases not matched to a gene: 4. In germline, CDR1 is SGHDT, CDR2 YYEEEE. Here the CDR3 reads CASSLGTGAGGYTF. The CDR3 DNA reads as TGTGCCAGCAGCTTGGGGACAGGGGCGGGTGGCTACACCTTC.

This chain connects TRBV10-3 to TRBJ2-1; no firm D call. Trimming removed 4 bases from V and 5 bases from J, with 6 bases in between. The CDR3 runs 12 residues. Looked up from germline, CDR1 is ENHRY and CDR2 is SYGVKD. CDR3 in amino acids: CAISGTDNEQFF. The CDR3 DNA is TGTGCCATCAGTGGAACAGACAATGAGCAGTTCTTC.

This clone was recorded once. V and J are TRBV4-1 and TRBJ2-5; the match to TRBD2 covers 11 bases. V was clipped by 3 bases and J by 2 bases; unmatched bases: 5. Germline V gene data show CDR1 as MGHRA and CDR2 as YSYEKL. This CDR3 region has 16 residues. CDR3 coding DNA: TGCGCCAGCAGCCACAATAGCGGGGGGGAACAAGAGACCCAGTACTTC. It specifies CASSHNSGGEQETQYF.

A few counts support this clone. CDR3 sequence reads: CASSLSMGHRPYGYTF. Here the CDR3 DNA reads TGTGCCAGCAGCTTGAGTATGGGACATCGGCCGTATGGCTACACCTTC. The genes are TRBV5-4 and TRBJ1-2; a possible D gene is TRBD1 (6 bases). This CDR3 has 16 amino acids. V lost 1 base and J 5 bases, leaving 18 bases between the germline ends. Germline CDR1 reads SGHNT; CDR2 reads YYREEE (reference sequence).

The chain links TRBV30 to TRBJ1-2; no clear D. The CDR3 spans 12 residues. Germline V gene data show CDR1 as GTSNPN and CDR2 as SVGIG (reference sequence). Trimming removed 0 bases at V and 12 bases at J, with 14 bases between. The CDR3 spells CAWSVREGWNTF. CDR3 nucleotides: TGTGCCTGGAGTGTACGGGAGGGATGGAACACCTTC.

This clone was observed a few times. The V call is TRBV28, the J call TRBJ2-7; the match to TRBD1 covers 8 bases. V lost 5 bases to trimming and J lost 1 base; unmatched junction nucleotides: 4. The CDR3 covers 14 residues. Germline CDR1 reads MDHEN; CDR2 reads SYDVKM. The CDR3 loop reads CASSGQGPSYEQYF. CDR3 in DNA: TGTGCCAGCAGTGGACAGGGCCCTTCCTACGAGCAGTACTTC.

The chain recombines TRBV5-4 with TRBJ2-7, with TRBD2 matching over 7 bases. Germline CDR1 SGHNT, CDR2 YYREEE (reference sequence). The CDR3 is made up of 14 amino acids. V gave up 6 bases and J gave up 5 bases; unmatched junction bases: 11. The CDR3 reads CASTSWEGRHEQYF. DNA for the CDR3: TGTGCCAGCACCTCTTGGGAGGGGAGGCACGAGCAGTACTTC.

V usage is TRBV5-1 and J usage is TRBJ2-1; 10 bases fit TRBD1. Germline V gives CDR1 SGHRS, CDR2 YFSETQ. V was pared by 2 bases and J by 3 bases, with 5 bases of the junction left unmatched. The CDR3 runs to 16 residues. For the CDR3, the DNA is TGCGCCAGCAGCTTTCAGGGGACAGGGGTCTACAATGAGCAGTTCTTC. This codes for CASSFQGTGVYNEQFF.

The chain carries TRBV4-1 and TRBJ2-5, with 7 positions matching TRBD2. The CDR3 runs to 14 residues. V shed 2 bases, J shed 4 bases, and the junction held 4 bases outside the gene matches. The germline V gene encodes CDR1 MGHRA and CDR2 YSYEKL. CDR3 protein: CASSQPGGGETQYF. The CDR3 DNA reads as TGCGCCAGCAGCCAACCGGGGGGAGGAGAGACCCAGTACTTC.

This clone has only a few counts. The sample carries other DNA sequences with the same CDR3. This sequence joins TRBV30 and TRBJ1-5; D possibly corresponds to TRBD1 (5 bases). The CDR3 runs to 13 residues. Germline values: CDR1 GTSNPN, CDR2 SVGIG (reference sequence). V lost 0 bases and J lost 4, with 7 bases in between. The CDR3 loop reads CAWSVRGNQPQHF. For the CDR3, the DNA is TGTGCCTGGAGTGTAAGGGGAAATCAGCCCCAGCATTTT.

V gene TRBV27 combines with J gene TRBJ1-5; D is ambiguous. Looked up from germline, CDR1 is MNHEY and CDR2 is SMNVEV (reference sequence). V dropped 0 bases and J dropped 7 bases, with 10 bases sitting between them. The CDR3 is 14 residues long. The DNA of the CDR3 is TGTGCCAGCAGTTTATCATCAACAGCCCAGCCCCAGCATTTT. It encodes CASSLSSTAQPQHF.

This clone was found once. This chain uses TRBV6-1 with TRBJ2-2, with TRBD2 matching 7 bases. The CDR3 has 14 residues. Germline-derived CDR1 and CDR2 are MNHNS and SASEGT. The V and J ends lost 6 bases and 2 bases, in that order; junction bases with no gene match: 3. CDR3 loop: CASRGLVNTGELFF. CDR3 DNA: TGTGCCAGCAGAGGACTAGTTAACACCGGGGAGCTGTTTTTT.

About this clone itself: No conserved phenylalanine or tryptophan is present at the end of the CDR3, so a read error is the likely explanation. The DNA is omitted, as the CDR3 cannot be located on it reliably, and the CDR3 follows TCRdb's listing. The V call is TRBV2, the J call TRBJ1-1. Germline loops: CDR1 SNHLY, CDR2 FYNNEI. The CDR3 is 12 amino acids in total, end residues counted. The CDR3 spells CASKHWGGSEKH.

CDR3 coding DNA: TGTGCCAGCAGCGTATCCGGGACAGGGGGCTTGAGGCAGCCCCAGCATTTT. Amino acid sequence: CASSVSGTGGLRQPQHF. The rearrangement uses TRBV9 and TRBJ1-5; TRBD1 matches 12 bases. Germline values: CDR1 SGDLS, CDR2 YYNGEE. The CDR3 is made up of 17 amino acids. The V and J ends lost 1 base and 7 bases, in that order; junction bases with no gene match: 9.

The V and J genes are TRBV6-1 and TRBJ2-3; TRBD2 is a possible D gene (5 bases). The CDR3 spans 14 residues. V lost 2 bases and J lost 1, with 7 bases in between. The V gene's germline CDR1 is MNHNS and CDR2 SASEGT. CDR3 in amino acids: CASSELRGTDTQYF. The CDR3 bases are TGTGCCAGCAGTGAATTGAGGGGCACAGATACGCAGTATTTT.

This clone appeared once. The chain joins TRBV10-3 to TRBJ2-5; D may be TRBD2 (6 bases). The V gene's germline CDR1 is ENHRY and CDR2 SYGVKD. V lost 3 bases and J lost 2, with 10 bases in between. CDR3 length: 14 residues. CDR3 DNA: TGTGCCATCAGTGACTGGACTACGCAAGAGACCCAGTACTTC. Translation: CAISDWTTQETQYF.

The CDR3 DNA reads TGTGCCAGCAGCTCGTGGACCTATGGCTACACCTTC. Its protein product is CASSSWTYGYTF. The chain couples TRBV11-3 to TRBJ1-2, with unresolved D. V was pared by 4 bases and J by 4 bases, with 7 bases between. The CDR3 is 12 amino acids. Per germline, CDR1 SGHNT and CDR2 YENEEA. Based on the CDR3 plus reference TRBV11-3 and TRBJ1-2, the full variable domain is EAGVVQSPRYKIIEKKQPVAFWCNPISGHNTLYWYLQNLGQGPELLIRYENEEAVDDSQLPKDRFSAERLKGVDSTLKIQPAELGDSAVYLCASSSWTYGYTFGSGTRLTVV.

The CDR3 coding sequence is TGTGCCACCAGCAGAGATCCCAGGGCAACAGATACGCAGTATTTT. Translating it yields CATSRDPRATDTQYF. This chain connects TRBV15 to TRBJ2-3, with D possibly TRBD1 on 5 matching bases. The CDR3 sequence is 15 residues long. V was pared by 0 bases and J by 3 bases, with 10 bases between. The germline gives CDR1 LNHNV, CDR2 YYDKDF (reference sequence).